This T cell receptor beta chain was sequenced for a study of T cell responses to AZD1222 COVID-19 vaccine. Sequencing was performed with immunoSEQ multiplex PCR; in TCRdb, only in-frame clones are kept and a portion is missing. The sample lists 100,000 to 140,000 clones, over 80% occurring once. Study-wide points: Seropositivity was recorded at baseline in only 6 or 7 AZD1222 recipients.

Germline V gene lookup returns CDR1 SGHTA and CDR2 FQGTGA. This CDR3 contains 16 residues. Unmatched junction bases numbered 7, after V lost 5 bases and J lost 2 bases. Regarding this clone: Its antigen remains unknown.

The source of this sequence is an adult who received the AZD1222 COVID-19 vaccine. The material sequenced was peripheral blood, taken 28 days after the second AZD1222 dose. The V and J genes are TRBV7-3 and TRBJ2-2, with 8 bases matching TRBD1. The CDR3 loop is CASSTGGTVNTGELFF. The CDR3 DNA reads as TGTGCCAGCAGCACAGGGGGGACAGTAAACACCGGGGAGCTGTTTTTT.